Listed below are T cell receptor beta chains from one sample, sequenced in a study of radiation and T cells in renal cell carcinoma. The data were produced by immunoSEQ multiplex PCR, yet TCRdb's version contains in-frame clones alone and is incomplete. The table lists some 120,000 clones, around four fifths of them singletons. The source material was blood, sampled from a patient whose treatment included radiotherapy and nephrectomy. These TCRs come from a woman aged 55-75 years with renal cell carcinoma. Both conserved end residues are trimmed from each CDR3.

cdr3_aa,v_call,j_call
ASSYSGRDEKLF,TRBV6-5,TRBJ1-4
ASSHGSSYNEQF,TRBV7-9,TRBJ2-1
ASSEGLAGVLDTQY,TRBV6-1,TRBJ2-3
AWSRGQGVEKLF,TRBV30,TRBJ1-4
ASSFFYAGLIETQY,TRBV28,TRBJ2-5
ASSDPGGKNEKLF,TRBV6-1,TRBJ1-4
ASSLDLAGQGNEKLF,TRBV11-2,TRBJ1-4
AISPGQNSNQPQH,TRBV10-3,TRBJ1-5
ASSVTGNYGYT,TRBV4-1,TRBJ1-2
ASSFVGTGAGLDTQY,TRBV7-2,TRBJ2-3
ASSVALGNTEAF,TRBV9,TRBJ1-1
AISSISTGELF,TRBV10-3,TRBJ2-2
ASSSQAGGPSNEQF,TRBV7-2,TRBJ2-1
ASSYSISGGNEQF,TRBV6-5,TRBJ2-1
ASSNDRAGELF,TRBV6-1,TRBJ2-2
ASSQGLAGGVNEQF,TRBV4-2,TRBJ2-1
ASSSQGGSYGYT,TRBV7-9,TRBJ1-2
SVSQGANTEAF,TRBV29-1,TRBJ1-1
ASSMGRGWEAF,TRBV19,TRBJ1-1
ASSIVGGQGLSTEAF,TRBV19,TRBJ1-1
ASAPSSRDTIY,TRBV7-2,TRBJ1-3
ASVSGTGNNEQF,TRBV6-1,TRBJ2-1
ASTIPRTGGNSQY,TRBV19,TRBJ2-7